This T cell receptor (beta chain) was recovered during a study of blood T cell repertoires in COVID-19. Background on the study: Sites in the United States, Italy and Spain provided acute and convalescent COVID-19 samples. From T cells, B-cell-depleted T cells, or PBMCs came the material, which was cDNA or gDNA.

Per the authors' pipeline: Estimated nucleated cell counts came from reference gene primer amplification. Repertoires were generated with immunoSEQ multiplex PCR, while TCRdb's copy carries only in-frame clones and drops some. The V and J calls and clone size are taken from that table; D and trimming were inferred from the DNA. The table records 250,000 to 300,000 clones, around four fifths of them present only once. The CDR3 extends over 15 amino acids. Trimming pared 0 bases from V and 8 bases from J, leaving 17 bases between. The germline CDR1 and CDR2 sequences are SGHKS and YYEKEE (reference sequence).

The rearrangement joins TRBV5-5 to TRBJ1-2, with TRBD1 as a possible D gene (6 bases). The sequence derives from a man in his 60s who had recovered from COVID-19. Sequencing input: peripheral blood. CDR3 bases: TGTGCCAGCAGCTTGGACCACAGGGAAAGAAGCGGCTACACCTTC. Translation: CASSLDHRERSGYTF.